This T cell receptor (beta chain) was captured in a study of CD8 T cells in Susac syndrome. Study-level points and caveats: In its TCR sequencing and HLA analysis, the study acknowledged that the number of individuals was relatively small.

Healthy donors, matched for age and sex, constituted the control group. In the case of this clonotype: What it recognizes is unknown.

V shed 0 bases and J shed 8 bases, with 19 bases lying between them. The CDR3 runs 16 residues. When the RNA was reverse transcribed, random hexamers were used with an input of 0.5 to 1 ug. The CDR3 of TCR beta was amplified by immunoSEQ multiplex PCR across 54 Vbeta and 13 Jbeta. One entry per CDR3 protein, called by TCRdb with MiXCR from the immunoSEQ multiplex PCR reads. The sample has about 160,000 distinct CDR3 sequences, 90% to 95% seen once; the top ten hold just over 0.13%. The TCR sequence derives from a human donor in good health. J is TRBJ1-2 and V is TRBV23-1, with D possibly matching TRBD1 (6 bases). TRBV23-1 is recorded as an ORF, its role being uncertain. Input material: CD4+ T cells from PBMCs. The CDR3 loop is CASSQSGRGGAGGYTF. The DNA of the CDR3 is TGCGCCAGCAGTCAATCGGGGAGGGGGGGCGCAGGGGGCTACACCTTC.